This TCR beta chain was sequenced in a study of beta chain features in type 1 diabetes. Notes on the study in general: A moderate, significant TCRB CDR3 shortening appeared in type 1 diabetes across four CD4+ subsets.

The CDR3 length is 16 residues. With V trimmed by 3 bases and J by 4 bases, 9 bases remained unmatched. Germline lookup yields CDR1 GTSNPN and CDR2 SVGIG (reference sequence). Concerning this clone: Its antigen is unidentified.

Expressed TCRB transcripts were sequenced because the isolated RNA had all been reverse transcribed beforehand. TCRdb's copy holds only in-frame clones and misses some; the assay was immunoSEQ multiplex PCR. The top ten clones hold around 0.0099% of a sample with 400,000 or so clones, approximately 12% of them seen once. The material sequenced was naive CD4+ T cells from blood. The chain combines TRBV30 with TRBJ2-2, with 9 positions matching TRBD2. This TCR was recovered from a woman aged 18-29 years with type 1 diabetes. This chain's CDR3 is CAWSRVKLAGTGELFF. The CDR3, as DNA: TGTGCCTGGAGCAGGGTAAAACTAGCGGGCACCGGGGAGCTGTTTTTT.